The rows below give T cell receptor beta chains drawn from one sample of a study of blood T cell repertoires in COVID-19. Sequencing used immunoSEQ multiplex PCR; TCRdb keeps in-frame clones, though not all of them. In the table there are over 25,000 clones, 75% to 95% of which are singletons. Sequenced material: peripheral blood. These receptors were obtained from a human donor with active COVID-19. The donor label of this sample is uncertain. Each CDR3 is given without its conserved first and last residue.

v_gene	j_gene	CDR3aa
TRBV6-5	TRBJ2-7	ASSYTPGSYEQY
TRBV7-2	TRBJ2-3	ASSPGASTDTQY
TRBV5-4	TRBJ2-2	ASSLGGRASTGELF
TRBV19	TRBJ2-7	ASSIARTGPYEQY
TRBV5-1	TRBJ1-4	ASSSIGWGVNEKLF
TRBV3-1/TRBV3-2	TRBJ1-3	ASRPADRGGNTIY
TRBV7-2	TRBJ2-5	ASSPSFWLQETQY
TRBV11-3	TRBJ2-1	ASSLAGTSGYNEQF
TRBV4-1	TRBJ2-1	ASSQVPGSYNEQF
TRBV6-1	TRBJ1-2	ASSEHRGTNYGYT
TRBV6-5	TRBJ1-2	ASSYGGSYGYT